Listed below are T cell receptor beta chains from one sample, sequenced in a study of cytomegalovirus exposure and HLA in healthy donors. Clones were sequenced by immunoSEQ multiplex PCR, and TCRdb holds only the in-frame ones, with some missing. The table records over 150,000 clones, approximately 80% of them present only once. Material for sequencing was PBMCs. These receptors were collected from a boy between 2 and 15 years old in good health and CMV-seronegative. Both conserved end residues are part of each CDR3. A D gene is named only where the DNA matches it firmly. Some rows mark clone size as missing; the rest say once, few, many or name a class of expanded clone.

TRBJ1-1	.	TRBV4-1	.	TGCGCCAGCAGCCAAGATCGGGACACTGAAGCTTTCTTT	CASSQDRDTEAFF
TRBJ2-7	TRBD2	TRBV15	.	TGTGCCACTAGACCATCGTTGGGGGGGAACTACGAGCAGTACTTC	CATRPSLGGNYEQYF
TRBJ2-5	.	TRBV20-1	once	TGCAGTGCTAGTAGTTGGGAGACCCAGTACTTC	CSASSWETQYF
TRBJ1-1	.	TRBV7-6	few	TGTGCCAGCAGGAACCTATACGGGGGGAAGGACACTGAAGCTTTCTTT	CASRNLYGGKDTEAFF
TRBJ2-5	.	TRBV7-2	once	TGTGCCAGCAGTCTAGCGAGGGAGACCCAGTACTTC	CASSLARETQYF
TRBJ2-5	TRBD1	TRBV6-6	.	TGTGCCAGCAGTCTCCGGGACAGAGCGGAGACCCAGTACTTC	CASSLRDRAETQYF
TRBJ1-4	.	TRBV2	.	TGTGCCAGCAGTCGAGTAACAACTAATGAAAAACTGTTTTTT	CASSRVTTNEKLFF
TRBJ2-1	.	TRBV5-4	few	TGTGCCAGCAGCTTAGACAGTTACAATGAGCAGTTCTTC	CASSLDSYNEQFF
TRBJ1-1	TRBD1	TRBV2	.	TGTGCCAGTTCCCCGAGGCAGGGGGCATCTGAAGCTTTCTTT	CASSPRQGASEAFF
TRBJ1-4	.	TRBV9	.	TGTGCCAGCAGCGTCCGGGACGGGGGAGGGGAAAAACTGTTTTTT	CASSVRDGGGEKLFF
TRBJ2-7	TRBD2	TRBV11-1	.	TGTGCCAGCAGCTTAGCGCTAGCGGGGGGCTCCTACGAGCAGTACTTC	CASSLALAGGSYEQYF
TRBJ2-7	.	TRBV21-1	once	TGTGCCAGCAGCTTCGCACTAAAGGGGGACAGGGGGCGAAAACAAGAGGGGTCCTACGAGCAGTACTTC	CASSFALKGDRGRKQEGSYEQYF
TRBJ2-1	.	TRBV5-6	.	TGTGCCAGCAGCTTTTGGCTAGCCTCAAACAATGAGCAGTTCTTC	CASSFWLASNNEQFF
TRBJ2-3	.	TRBV19	.	TGTGCCAGTAGGGTCCGGGGGGCGGGAGATACGCAGTATTTT	CASRVRGAGDTQYF
TRBJ2-2	.	TRBV5-1	once	TGCGCCAGCAGCTTGGCCGTTGTCGGCACCGGGGAGCTGTTTTTT	CASSLAVVGTGELFF